These 20 T cell receptor beta chains share one sample of origin, sequenced in a study of shared clonotypes between healthy human individuals. Sequencing used immunoSEQ multiplex PCR; TCRdb keeps in-frame clones, though not all of them. The repertoire consists of just over 2,000,000 clones, with around 96% occurring once and the leading ten covering roughly 1%. CD8 cells classed as naive were CD45RO-negative and positively selected for CCR7, excluding terminally differentiated effector memory CD45RA+ cells. The sample was naive CD8+ T cells sorted from blood. Source of these receptors: a man younger than 35 in good health.

V and J are TRBV4-1 and TRBJ1-1; D perhaps matches TRBD1 (5 bases). The CDR3 loop spans 15 amino acids. The V end was cut by 4 bases, the J end by 6 bases, with 18 bases between. CDR1 is MGHRA and CDR2 is YSYEKL in the germline V gene. The DNA of the CDR3 is TGCGCCAGCAGCCCCCAGGAAGGGGCGGGGGCTGAAGCTTTCTTT. This codes for CASSPQEGAGAEAFF.

The chain carries TRBV5-1 and TRBJ2-7, with 10 bases that match TRBD1. The CDR3 spans 16 residues. The ends lost 0 bases at V and 1 base at J; junction bases unmatched: 4. Germline lookup yields CDR1 SGHRS and CDR2 YFSETQ. DNA of the CDR3: TGCGCCAGCAGCTTGGTGGGGGACAGGGGTTCCTACGAGCAGTACTTC. This sequence encodes CASSLVGDRGSYEQYF.

This sequence joins TRBV5-4 and TRBJ2-2; TRBD2 agrees at 7 bases. Germline V gene data show CDR1 as SGHNT and CDR2 as YYREEE (reference sequence). CDR3 length: 17 amino acids. Trimming at V came to 4 bases and at J to 0 bases, leaving 9 bases not matched to a gene. The CDR3 spells CASSTSPGLTNTGELFF. CDR3 bases: TGTGCCAGCAGCACCTCACCGGGACTAACGAACACCGGGGAGCTGTTTTTT. The complete variable domain, with remaining parts taken from reference TRBV5-4 and TRBJ2-2, reads ETGVTQSPTHLIKTRGQQVTLRCSSQSGHNTVSWYQQALGQGPQFIFQYYREEENGRGNFPPRFSGLQFPNYSSELNVNALELDDSALYLCASSTSPGLTNTGELFFGEGSRLTVL.

Of note for this clone: Different DNA sequences within this sample yield the same CDR3. The J gene is TRBJ2-7, the V gene TRBV5-6; 7 bases are shared with TRBD1. The V and J ends lost 4 bases and 3 bases, in that order; junction bases with no gene match: 4. The CDR3 runs 13 residues. Germline V gives CDR1 SGHDT, CDR2 YYEEEE. The CDR3 sequence is CASSPDRDYEQYF. CDR3 DNA: TGTGCCAGCAGCCCAGACAGGGACTACGAGCAGTACTTC.

The genes are TRBV7-9 and TRBJ1-2; maybe TRBD1 (6 bases). Germline V gene lookup returns CDR1 SEHNR and CDR2 FQNEAQ (reference sequence). The germline V and J ends were trimmed by 1 base and 3 bases, with 12 bases remaining between them. The CDR3 length is 15 residues. CDR3 DNA sequence: TGTGCCAGCAGCTTAGAAGGGGGGACCGACTATGGCTACACCTTC. Protein sequence: CASSLEGGTDYGYTF.

To note about this clone: Other DNA sequences in this sample translate to the same CDR3. V and J are TRBV7-9 and TRBJ2-7; the match to TRBD1 covers 7 bases. V shed 5 bases and J 2 bases; nucleotides not matched to a gene: 3. The CDR3 has 13 amino acids. The V gene's germline CDR1 is SEHNR and CDR2 FQNEAQ (reference sequence). CDR3: CASSGDRAYEQYF. DNA of the CDR3: TGTGCCAGCAGCGGCGACAGGGCCTACGAGCAGTACTTC.

The rearrangement links TRBV6-5 to TRBJ2-1; 8 bases line up with TRBD2. CDR1 and CDR2 from the germline V gene are MNHEY and SVGAGI. J was trimmed by 6 bases and V by 10 bases; bases with no gene match: 5. The CDR3 sequence is 12 residues long. The CDR3 region is CATTGGPNEQFF. CDR3 nucleotides: TGTGCCACCACGGGGGGGCCCAATGAGCAGTTCTTC.

This chain joins TRBV28 and TRBJ1-6; D perhaps matches TRBD1 (5 bases). Per germline, CDR1 MDHEN and CDR2 SYDVKM. CDR3 size: 15 residues. Trimming took off 3 bases at V and 11 bases at J, with 17 bases between the two ends. CDR3 in amino acids: CASSFGRDEVAPLHF. The CDR3 region has the DNA TGTGCCAGCAGTTTCGGCAGGGATGAGGTGGCACCCCTCCACTTT.

In the case of this clone: This sample also contains other DNA sequences that code for the same CDR3. The V and J genes are TRBV18 and TRBJ1-1; TRBD1 is a possible D gene (6 bases). The CDR3 length is 13 residues. The germline gives CDR1 KGHSH, CDR2 LQKENI. The germline V and J ends were trimmed by 5 bases and 5 bases, with 12 bases remaining between them. CDR3 loop: CASSATGGTEAFF. The CDR3 nucleotides read TGTGCCAGCTCAGCGACAGGAGGGACTGAAGCTTTCTTT.

Concerning this clone itself: Within the sample, other DNA sequences also encode this same CDR3. This chain connects TRBV20-1 to TRBJ2-7, with D uncertain. V gave up 3 bases and J gave up 4 bases, with 7 bases separating them. Germline CDR1 is DFQATT and CDR2 is SNEGSKA (reference sequence). The CDR3 is 11 residues long. CDR3 sequence (DNA): TGCAGTGCTAGGGACGGATACGAGCAGTACTTC. This encodes CSARDGYEQYF.

This sequence joins TRBV27 and TRBJ1-6, with 8 bases lining up with TRBD1. V shed 2 bases, J shed 9 bases, and the junction held 6 bases outside the gene matches. The CDR3 spans 15 residues. Germline CDR1 is MNHEY and CDR2 is SMNVEV (reference sequence). CDR3 DNA: TGTGCCAGCAGTTTACAGACAGGGGCAGGTTCACCCCTCCACTTT. The encoded protein is CASSLQTGAGSPLHF.

In its sample, this clone was seen once. A junction end diverges from the germline sequence, so it may reflect a read error. V and J are TRBV27 and TRBJ2-7, with TRBD1 matching 7 bases. The germline CDR1 and CDR2 sequences are MNHEY and SMNVEV (reference sequence). CDR3 length: 11 amino acids. CDR3 residues: CASSLPGQLIF. The CDR3 nucleotides read TGTGCCAGCAGTCTTCCGGGACAGTTAATCTTC.

This clone occurred once. The CDR3 sequence: CAIRAGTGAPYEQYF. CDR3 coding DNA: TGTGCCATCAGAGCCGGGACAGGAGCCCCCTACGAGCAGTACTTC. The chain joins TRBV10-3 to TRBJ2-7; 8 bases fit TRBD1. V was clipped by 6 bases and J by 2 bases; unmatched bases: 9. This CDR3 comprises 15 residues. Germline-derived CDR1 and CDR2 are ENHRY and SYGVKD.

The chain couples TRBV5-4 to TRBJ2-7, with D maybe TRBD1 (6 bases). The CDR3 contains 15 residues. The ends were cut back, 1 base at V and 2 bases at J, with 13 bases in the middle. Germline CDR1 is SGHNT and CDR2 is YYREEE (reference sequence). CDR3 sequence reads: CASSLQGEGAYEQYF. As DNA, the CDR3 is TGTGCCAGCAGCTTGCAGGGCGAGGGGGCCTACGAGCAGTACTTC.

This chain links TRBV10-3 with TRBJ2-7; TRBD1 matches 7 bases. The CDR3 has 13 residues. Per germline, CDR1 ENHRY and CDR2 SYGVKD. The trim removed 6 bases at V and 3 bases at J, leaving 5 bases unmatched. CDR3: CAISGTENYEQYF. The CDR3 DNA reads TGTGCCATCAGCGGGACAGAGAACTACGAGCAGTACTTC.

As concerns this clone: Additional DNA sequences in this sample encode the identical CDR3. This chain uses TRBV5-1 with TRBJ1-5, with 7 bases lining up with TRBD1. CDR1 and CDR2 (germline): SGHRS, YFSETQ. V was clipped by 0 bases and J by 1 base; unmatched bases: 1. CDR3 length: 15 residues. The CDR3 DNA follows: TGCGCCAGCAGCTTGGCAGGGGGGAGCAATCAGCCCCAGCATTTT. Residues: CASSLAGGSNQPQHF.

The chain recombines TRBV7-9 with TRBJ2-2; tentative D call: TRBD1 (5 bases). V dropped 5 bases and J dropped 3 bases, with 13 bases sitting between them. The germline V gene has CDR1 SEHNR and CDR2 FQNEAQ (reference sequence). The CDR3 spans 15 residues. CDR3 region: CASSAHVGDTGELFF. CDR3 bases: TGTGCCAGCAGCGCCCACGTAGGGGACACCGGGGAGCTGTTTTTT.

V and J are TRBV5-1 and TRBJ2-3; D might be TRBD1 or TRBD2, each matching 5 bases. With 4 bases removed from V and 1 base from J, the gap between germline ends came to 16 bases. In germline, CDR1 is SGHRS, CDR2 YFSETQ. The CDR3 extends over 16 amino acids. DNA for the CDR3: TGCGCCAGCAGCCCCGTAACCGGGGCCCGCACAGATACGCAGTATTTT. It specifies CASSPVTGARTDTQYF.

The V and J genes are TRBV7-9 and TRBJ2-7; the match to TRBD2 covers 8 bases. The CDR3 is 15 amino acids. CDR1 and CDR2 (germline): SEHNR, FQNEAQ (reference sequence). V gave up 1 base and J gave up 0 bases; unmatched junction bases: 2. CDR3 sequence (DNA): TGTGCCAGCAGCTTAGGGCGGGAGGTCTCCTACGAGCAGTACTTC. Encoded protein: CASSLGREVSYEQYF.

V and J are TRBV4-1 and TRBJ1-5; D is undetermined. V shed 4 bases and J shed 6 bases, with 13 bases lying between them. The CDR3 extends over 14 amino acids. Germline V lookup: CDR1 MGHRA, CDR2 YSYEKL. CDR3: CASSPYGEIQPQHF. CDR3 in DNA: TGCGCCAGCAGCCCGTATGGGGAAATTCAGCCCCAGCATTTT.